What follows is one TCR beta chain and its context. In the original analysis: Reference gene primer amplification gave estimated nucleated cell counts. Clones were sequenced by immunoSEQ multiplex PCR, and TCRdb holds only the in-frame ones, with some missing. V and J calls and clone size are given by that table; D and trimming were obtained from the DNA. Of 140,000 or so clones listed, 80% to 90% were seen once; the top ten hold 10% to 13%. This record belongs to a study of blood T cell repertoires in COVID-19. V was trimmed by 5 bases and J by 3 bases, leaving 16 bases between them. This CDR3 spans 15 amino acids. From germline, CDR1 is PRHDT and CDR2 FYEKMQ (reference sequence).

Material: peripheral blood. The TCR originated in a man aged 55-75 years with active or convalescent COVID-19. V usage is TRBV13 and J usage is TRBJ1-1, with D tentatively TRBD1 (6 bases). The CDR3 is CASSPGGGGDTEAFF. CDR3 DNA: TGTGCCAGCAGCCCTGGCGGGGGCGGGGACACTGAAGCTTTCTTT.